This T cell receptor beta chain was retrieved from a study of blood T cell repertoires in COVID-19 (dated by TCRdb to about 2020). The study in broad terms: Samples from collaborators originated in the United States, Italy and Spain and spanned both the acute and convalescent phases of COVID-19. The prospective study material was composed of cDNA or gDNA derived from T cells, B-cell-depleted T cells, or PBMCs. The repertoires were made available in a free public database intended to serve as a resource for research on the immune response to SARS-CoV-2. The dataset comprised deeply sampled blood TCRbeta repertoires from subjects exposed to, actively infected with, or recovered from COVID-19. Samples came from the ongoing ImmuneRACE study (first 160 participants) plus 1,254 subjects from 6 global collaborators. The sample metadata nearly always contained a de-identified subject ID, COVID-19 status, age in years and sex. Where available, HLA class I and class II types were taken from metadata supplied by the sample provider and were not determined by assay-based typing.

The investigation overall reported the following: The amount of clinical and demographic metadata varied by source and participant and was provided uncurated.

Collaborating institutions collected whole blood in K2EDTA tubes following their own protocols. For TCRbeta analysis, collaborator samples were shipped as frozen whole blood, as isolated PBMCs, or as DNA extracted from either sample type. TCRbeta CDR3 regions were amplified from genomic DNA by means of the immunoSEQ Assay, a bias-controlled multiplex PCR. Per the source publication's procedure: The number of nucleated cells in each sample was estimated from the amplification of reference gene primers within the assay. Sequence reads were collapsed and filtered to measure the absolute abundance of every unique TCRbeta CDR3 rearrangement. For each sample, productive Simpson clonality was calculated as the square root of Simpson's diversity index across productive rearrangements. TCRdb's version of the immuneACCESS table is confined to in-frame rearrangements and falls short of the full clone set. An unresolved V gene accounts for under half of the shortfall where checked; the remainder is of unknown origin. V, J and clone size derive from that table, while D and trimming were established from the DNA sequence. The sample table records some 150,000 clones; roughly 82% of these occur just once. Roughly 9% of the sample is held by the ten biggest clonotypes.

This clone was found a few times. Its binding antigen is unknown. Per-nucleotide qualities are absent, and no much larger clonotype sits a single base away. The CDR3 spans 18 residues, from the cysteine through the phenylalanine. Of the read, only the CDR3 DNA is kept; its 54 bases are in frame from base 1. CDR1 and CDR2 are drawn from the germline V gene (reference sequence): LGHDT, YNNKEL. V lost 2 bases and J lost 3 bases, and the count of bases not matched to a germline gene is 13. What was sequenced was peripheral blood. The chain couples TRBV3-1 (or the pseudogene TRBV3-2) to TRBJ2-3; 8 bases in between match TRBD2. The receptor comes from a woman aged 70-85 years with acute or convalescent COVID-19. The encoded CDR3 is CASSQRASGPQGTDTQYF. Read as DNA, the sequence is TGTGCCAGCAGCCAAAGGGCTAGCGGGCCCCAAGGTACAGATACGCAGTATTTT.